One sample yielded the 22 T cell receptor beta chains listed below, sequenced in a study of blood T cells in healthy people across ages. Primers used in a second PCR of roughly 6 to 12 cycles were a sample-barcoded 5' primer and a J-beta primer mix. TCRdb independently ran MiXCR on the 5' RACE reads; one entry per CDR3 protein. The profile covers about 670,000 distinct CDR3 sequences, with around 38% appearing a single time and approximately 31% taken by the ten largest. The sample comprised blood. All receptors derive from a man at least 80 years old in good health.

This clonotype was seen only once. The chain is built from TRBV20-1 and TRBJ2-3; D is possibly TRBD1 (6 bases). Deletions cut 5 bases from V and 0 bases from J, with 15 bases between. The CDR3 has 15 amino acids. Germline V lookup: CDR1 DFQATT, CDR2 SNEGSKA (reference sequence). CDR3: CSADHRDTSTDTQYF. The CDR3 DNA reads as TGCAGTGCTGACCACCGGGACACCAGCACAGATACGCAGTATTTT.

The CDR3, as DNA: TGTGCCAGCAGCGCCGGGGGGACAGGGGGCAATGAGCAGTTCTTC. Its translation: CASSAGGTGGNEQFF. The rearrangement uses TRBV7-3 and TRBJ2-1, with 11 positions matching TRBD1. This CDR3 is built from 15 residues. V trimming: 5 bases; J trimming: 6 bases; junction bases outside the gene matches: 6. Germline V gives CDR1 SGHTA, CDR2 FQGTGA.

CDR3 residues: CASAPPYGAGQETQYF. In nucleotides, the CDR3 is TGTGCTAGTGCTCCCCCCTACGGGGCAGGCCAAGAGACCCAGTACTTC. The chain couples TRBV12-5 to TRBJ2-5, with D perhaps assigned TRBD1 or TRBD2 (5 bases each). CDR3 length equals 16 residues. In germline, CDR1 is LGHNT, CDR2 FRNRAP. Trimming removed 7 bases at V and 1 base at J, with 19 bases between.

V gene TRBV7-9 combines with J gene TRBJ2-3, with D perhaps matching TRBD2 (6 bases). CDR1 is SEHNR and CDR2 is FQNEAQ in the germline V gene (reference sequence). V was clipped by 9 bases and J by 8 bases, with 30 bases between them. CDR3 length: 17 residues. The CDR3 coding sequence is TGTGCCAGTAGACCGCCCTCCGATGCTAGGACTATAGGTACGCAGTATTTT. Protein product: CASRPPSDARTIGTQYF.

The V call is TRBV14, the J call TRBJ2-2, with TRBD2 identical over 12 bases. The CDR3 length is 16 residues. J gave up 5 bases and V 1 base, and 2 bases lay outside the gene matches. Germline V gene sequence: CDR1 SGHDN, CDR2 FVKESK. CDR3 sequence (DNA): TGTGCCAGCAGCCAAGCTGGACTAGCGGGGACCGGGGAGCTGTTTTTT. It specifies CASSQAGLAGTGELFF. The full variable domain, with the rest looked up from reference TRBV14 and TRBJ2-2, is EAGVTQFPSHSVIEKGQTVTLRCDPISGHDNLYWYRRVMGKEIKFLLHFVKESKQDESGMPNNRFLAERTGGTYSTLKVQPAELEDSGVYFCASSQAGLAGTGELFFGEGSRLTVL.

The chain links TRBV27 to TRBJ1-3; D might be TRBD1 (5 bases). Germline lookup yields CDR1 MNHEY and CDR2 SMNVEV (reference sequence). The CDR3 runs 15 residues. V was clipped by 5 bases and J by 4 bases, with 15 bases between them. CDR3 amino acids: CASSPSGRGGNTIYF. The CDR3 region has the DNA TGTGCCAGCAGTCCATCGGGACGGGGGGGAAACACCATATATTTT.

The chain's CDR3 is CASSYFGTSGDTYNEQFF. The CDR3, as DNA: TGTGCCAGCAGTTACTTCGGGACTAGCGGGGATACCTACAATGAGCAGTTCTTC. The chain joins TRBV6-5 to TRBJ2-1, with TRBD2 identical over 13 bases. The germline V gene has CDR1 MNHEY and CDR2 SVGAGI. J lost 2 bases, V lost 1 base, and 5 bases had no gene match. The CDR3 totals 18 residues.

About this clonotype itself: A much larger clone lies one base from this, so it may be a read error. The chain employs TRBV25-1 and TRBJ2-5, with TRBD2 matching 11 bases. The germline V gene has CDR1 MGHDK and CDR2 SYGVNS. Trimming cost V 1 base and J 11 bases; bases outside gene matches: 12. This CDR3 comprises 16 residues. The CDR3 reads CASSESSGRSKFEQYF. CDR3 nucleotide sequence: TGTGCCAGCAGTGAATCTAGCGGGAGGAGCAAGTTTGAGCAGTACTTC. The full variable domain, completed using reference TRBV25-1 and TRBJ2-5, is EADIYQTPRYLVIGTGKKITLECSQTMGHDKMYWYQQDPGMELHLIHYSYGVNSTEKGDLSSESTVSRIRTEHFPLTLESARPSHTSQYLCASSESSGRSKFEQYFGPGTRLLVL.

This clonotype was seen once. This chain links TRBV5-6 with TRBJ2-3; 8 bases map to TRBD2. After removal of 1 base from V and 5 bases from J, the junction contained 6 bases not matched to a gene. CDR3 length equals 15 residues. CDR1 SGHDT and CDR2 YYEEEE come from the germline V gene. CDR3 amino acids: CASSLTGGPKDTQYF. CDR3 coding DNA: TGTGCCAGCAGCTTGACGGGGGGGCCGAAAGATACGCAGTATTTT.

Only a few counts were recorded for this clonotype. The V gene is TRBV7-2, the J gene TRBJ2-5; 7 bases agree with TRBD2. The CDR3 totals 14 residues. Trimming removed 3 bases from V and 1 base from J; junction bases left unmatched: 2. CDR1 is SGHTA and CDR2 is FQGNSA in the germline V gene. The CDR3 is CASSFSGAQETQYF. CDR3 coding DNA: TGTGCCAGCAGCTTCAGCGGGGCCCAAGAGACCCAGTACTTC.

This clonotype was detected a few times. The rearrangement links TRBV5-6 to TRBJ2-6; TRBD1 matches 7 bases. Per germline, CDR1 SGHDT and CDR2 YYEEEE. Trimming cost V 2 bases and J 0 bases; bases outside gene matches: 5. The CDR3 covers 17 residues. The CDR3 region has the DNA TGTGCCAGCAGCTTCGACCAGGGGGACTCTGGGGCCAACGTCCTGACTTTC. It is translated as CASSFDQGDSGANVLTF. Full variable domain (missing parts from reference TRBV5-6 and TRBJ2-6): DAGVTQSPTHLIKTRGQQVTLRCSPKSGHDTVSWYQQALGQGPQFIFQYYEEEERQRGNFPDRFSGHQFPNYSSELNVNALLLGDSALYLCASSFDQGDSGANVLTFGAGSRLTVL.

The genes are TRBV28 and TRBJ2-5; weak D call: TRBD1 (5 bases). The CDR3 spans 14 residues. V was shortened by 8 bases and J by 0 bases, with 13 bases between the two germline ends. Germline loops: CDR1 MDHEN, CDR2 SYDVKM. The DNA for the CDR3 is TGTGCCAGCCTGCTCCAGGGAAACCAAGAGACCCAGTACTTC. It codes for CASLLQGNQETQYF.

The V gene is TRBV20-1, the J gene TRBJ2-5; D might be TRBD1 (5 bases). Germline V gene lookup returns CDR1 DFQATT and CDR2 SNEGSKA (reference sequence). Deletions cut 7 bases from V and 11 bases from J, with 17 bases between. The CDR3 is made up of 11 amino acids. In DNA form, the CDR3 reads TGCAGTGTAGAAAGGGGAAATGAGCAGTACTTC. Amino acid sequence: CSVERGNEQYF.

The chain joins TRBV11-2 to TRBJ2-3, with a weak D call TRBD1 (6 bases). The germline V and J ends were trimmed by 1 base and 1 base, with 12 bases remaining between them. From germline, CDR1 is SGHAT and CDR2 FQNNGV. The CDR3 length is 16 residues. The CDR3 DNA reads TGTGCCAGCAGCTTAGGCACGAACAGGGGCACAGATACGCAGTATTTT. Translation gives CASSLGTNRGTDTQYF.

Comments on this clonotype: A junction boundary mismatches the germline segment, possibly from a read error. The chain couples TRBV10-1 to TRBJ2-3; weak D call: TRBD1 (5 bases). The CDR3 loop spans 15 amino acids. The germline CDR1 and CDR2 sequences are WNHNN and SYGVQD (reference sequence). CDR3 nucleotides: TGCGCCAGCAGCGAGTCGGTCAGGGGCACAGATACGCAGTATTTT. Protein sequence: CASSESVRGTDTQYF.

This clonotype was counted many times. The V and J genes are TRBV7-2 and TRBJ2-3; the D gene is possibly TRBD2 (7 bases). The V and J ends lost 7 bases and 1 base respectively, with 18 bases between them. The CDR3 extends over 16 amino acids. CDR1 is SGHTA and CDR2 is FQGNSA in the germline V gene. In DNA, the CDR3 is TGTGCCAGCACCGGAATGGCGGGGGCTCGCACAGATACGCAGTATTTT. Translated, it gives CASTGMAGARTDTQYF.

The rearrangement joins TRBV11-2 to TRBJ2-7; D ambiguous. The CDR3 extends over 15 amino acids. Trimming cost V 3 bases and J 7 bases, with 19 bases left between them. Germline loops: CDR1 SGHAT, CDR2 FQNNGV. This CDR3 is CASSLEQVWGNEQYF. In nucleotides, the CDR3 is TGTGCCAGCAGCTTGGAACAAGTGTGGGGAAATGAGCAGTACTTC.

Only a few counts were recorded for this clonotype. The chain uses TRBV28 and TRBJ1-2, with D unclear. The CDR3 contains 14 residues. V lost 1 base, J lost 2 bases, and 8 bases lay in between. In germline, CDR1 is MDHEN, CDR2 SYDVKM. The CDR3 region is CASSLFQENYGYTF. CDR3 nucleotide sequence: TGTGCCAGCAGTTTATTTCAGGAGAACTATGGCTACACCTTC.

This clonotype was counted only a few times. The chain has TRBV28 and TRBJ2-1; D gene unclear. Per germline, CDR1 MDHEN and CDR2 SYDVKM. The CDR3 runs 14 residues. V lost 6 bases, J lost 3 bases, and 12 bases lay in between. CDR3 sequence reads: CASRASADYNEQFF. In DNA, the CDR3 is TGTGCCAGCAGAGCATCTGCTGACTACAATGAGCAGTTCTTC.

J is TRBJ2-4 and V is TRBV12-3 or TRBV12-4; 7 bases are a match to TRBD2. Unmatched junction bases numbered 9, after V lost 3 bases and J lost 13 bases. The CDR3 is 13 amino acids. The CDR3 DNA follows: TGTGCCAGCAGTTTGGCAGGGCCGCGGGAGCAGTACTTC. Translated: CASSLAGPREQYF.

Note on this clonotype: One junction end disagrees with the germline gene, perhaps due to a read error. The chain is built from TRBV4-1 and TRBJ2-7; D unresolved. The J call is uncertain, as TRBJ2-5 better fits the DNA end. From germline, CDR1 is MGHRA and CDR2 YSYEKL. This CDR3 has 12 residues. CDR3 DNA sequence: TGCGCCGGCAGCCAGATGGGGGAGACCCAGTACTTC. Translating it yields CAGSQMGETQYF.

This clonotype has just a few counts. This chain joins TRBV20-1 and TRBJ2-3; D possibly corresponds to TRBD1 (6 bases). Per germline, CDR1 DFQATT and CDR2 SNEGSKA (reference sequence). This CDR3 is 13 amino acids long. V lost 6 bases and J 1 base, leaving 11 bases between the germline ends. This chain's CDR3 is CSALDSRTDTQYF. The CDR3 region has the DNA TGCAGTGCGCTGGACAGCCGCACAGATACGCAGTATTTT.